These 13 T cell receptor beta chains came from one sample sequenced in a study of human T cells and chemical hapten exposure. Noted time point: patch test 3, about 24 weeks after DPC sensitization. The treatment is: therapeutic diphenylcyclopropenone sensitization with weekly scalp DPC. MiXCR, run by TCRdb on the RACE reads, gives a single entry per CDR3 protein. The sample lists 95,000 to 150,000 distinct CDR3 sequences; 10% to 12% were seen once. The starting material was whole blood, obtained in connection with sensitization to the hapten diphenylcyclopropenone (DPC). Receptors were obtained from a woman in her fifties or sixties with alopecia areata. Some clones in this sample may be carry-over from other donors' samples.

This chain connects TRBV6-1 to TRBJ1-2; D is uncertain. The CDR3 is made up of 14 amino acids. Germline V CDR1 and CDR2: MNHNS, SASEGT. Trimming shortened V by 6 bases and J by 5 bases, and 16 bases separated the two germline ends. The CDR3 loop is CASSKHRTEYGYTF. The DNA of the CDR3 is TGTGCCAGCAGCAAACACCGGACGGAGTATGGCTACACCTTC.

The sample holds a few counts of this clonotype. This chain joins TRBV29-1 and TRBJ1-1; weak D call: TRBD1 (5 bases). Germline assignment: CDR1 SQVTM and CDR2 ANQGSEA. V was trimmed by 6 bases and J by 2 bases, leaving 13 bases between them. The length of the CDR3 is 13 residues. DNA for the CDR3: TGCAGCGTGGTTACCGGGACCAACACTGAAGCTTTCTTT. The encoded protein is CSVVTGTNTEAFF.

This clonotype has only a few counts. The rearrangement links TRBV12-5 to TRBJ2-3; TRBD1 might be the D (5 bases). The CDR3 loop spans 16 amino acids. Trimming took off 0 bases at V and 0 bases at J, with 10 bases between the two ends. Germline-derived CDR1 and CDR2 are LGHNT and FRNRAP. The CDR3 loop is CASGLVIGASTDTQYF. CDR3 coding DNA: TGTGCTAGTGGTTTGGTAATAGGGGCCAGCACAGATACGCAGTATTTT.

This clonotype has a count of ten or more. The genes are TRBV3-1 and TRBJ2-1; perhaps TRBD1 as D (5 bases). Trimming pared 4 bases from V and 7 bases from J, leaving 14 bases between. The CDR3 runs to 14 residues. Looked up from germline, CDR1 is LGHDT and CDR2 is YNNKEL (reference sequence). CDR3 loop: CASSLGTSGNEQFF. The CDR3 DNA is TGTGCCAGCAGCCTGGGTACTTCAGGGAATGAGCAGTTCTTC.

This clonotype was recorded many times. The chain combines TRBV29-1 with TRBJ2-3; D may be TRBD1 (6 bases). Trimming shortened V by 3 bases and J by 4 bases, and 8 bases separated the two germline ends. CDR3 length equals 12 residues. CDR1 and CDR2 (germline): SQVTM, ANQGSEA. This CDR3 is CSVDEGADTQYF. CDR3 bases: TGCAGCGTTGATGAGGGGGCAGATACGCAGTATTTT.

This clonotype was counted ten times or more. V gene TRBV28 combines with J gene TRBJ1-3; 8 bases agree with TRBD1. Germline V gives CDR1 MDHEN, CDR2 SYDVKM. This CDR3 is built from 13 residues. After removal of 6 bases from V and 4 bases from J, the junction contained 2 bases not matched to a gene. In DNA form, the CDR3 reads TGTGCCAGCAGAGACAGGGGAGGAAACACCATATATTTT. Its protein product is CASRDRGGNTIYF.

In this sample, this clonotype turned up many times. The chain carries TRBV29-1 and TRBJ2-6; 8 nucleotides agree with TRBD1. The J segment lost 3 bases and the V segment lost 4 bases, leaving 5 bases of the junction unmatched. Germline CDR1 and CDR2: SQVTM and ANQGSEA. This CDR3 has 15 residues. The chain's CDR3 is CSVGQGADGANVLTF. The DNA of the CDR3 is TGCAGCGTTGGGCAGGGGGCGGATGGGGCCAACGTCCTGACTTTC.

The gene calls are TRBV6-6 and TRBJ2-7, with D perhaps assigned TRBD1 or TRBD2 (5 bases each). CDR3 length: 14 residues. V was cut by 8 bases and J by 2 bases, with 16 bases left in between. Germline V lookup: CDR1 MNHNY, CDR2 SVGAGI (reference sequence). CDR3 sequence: CASLASGPTYEQYF. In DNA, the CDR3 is TGTGCCAGCCTCGCGTCGGGACCAACCTACGAGCAGTACTTC.

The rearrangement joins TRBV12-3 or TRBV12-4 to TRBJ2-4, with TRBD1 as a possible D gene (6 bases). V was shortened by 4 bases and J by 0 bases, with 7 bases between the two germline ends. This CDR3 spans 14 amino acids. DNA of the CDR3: TGTGCCAGCAGTTCACAGGGAGCCAAAAACATTCAGTACTTC. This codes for CASSSQGAKNIQYF.

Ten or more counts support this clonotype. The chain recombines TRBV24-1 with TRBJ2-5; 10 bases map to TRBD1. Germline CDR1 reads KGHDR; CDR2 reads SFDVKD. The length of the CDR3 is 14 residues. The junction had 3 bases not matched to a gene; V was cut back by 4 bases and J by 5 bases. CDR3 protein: CATSELDRGETQYF. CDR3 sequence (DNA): TGTGCCACCAGTGAACTGGACAGGGGGGAGACCCAGTACTTC.

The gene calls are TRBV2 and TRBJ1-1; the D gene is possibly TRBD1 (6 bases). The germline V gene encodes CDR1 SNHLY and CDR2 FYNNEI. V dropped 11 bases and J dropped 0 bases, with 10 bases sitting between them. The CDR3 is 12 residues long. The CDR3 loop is CAPGVMNTEAFF. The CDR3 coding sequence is TGTGCCCCAGGGGTGATGAACACTGAAGCTTTCTTT.

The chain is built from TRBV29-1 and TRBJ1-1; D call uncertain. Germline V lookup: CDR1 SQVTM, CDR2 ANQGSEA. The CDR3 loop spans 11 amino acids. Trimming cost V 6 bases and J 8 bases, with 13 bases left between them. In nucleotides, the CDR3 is TGCAGCGTCCGCCAAAGTCGGGAAGCTTTCTTT. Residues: CSVRQSREAFF.

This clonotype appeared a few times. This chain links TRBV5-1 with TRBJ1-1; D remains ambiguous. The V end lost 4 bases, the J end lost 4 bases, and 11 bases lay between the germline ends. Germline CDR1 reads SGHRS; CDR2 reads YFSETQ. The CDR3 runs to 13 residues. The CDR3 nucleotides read TGCGCCAGCAGCGCGGTGGGTCCCACTGAAGCTTTCTTT. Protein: CASSAVGPTEAFF.